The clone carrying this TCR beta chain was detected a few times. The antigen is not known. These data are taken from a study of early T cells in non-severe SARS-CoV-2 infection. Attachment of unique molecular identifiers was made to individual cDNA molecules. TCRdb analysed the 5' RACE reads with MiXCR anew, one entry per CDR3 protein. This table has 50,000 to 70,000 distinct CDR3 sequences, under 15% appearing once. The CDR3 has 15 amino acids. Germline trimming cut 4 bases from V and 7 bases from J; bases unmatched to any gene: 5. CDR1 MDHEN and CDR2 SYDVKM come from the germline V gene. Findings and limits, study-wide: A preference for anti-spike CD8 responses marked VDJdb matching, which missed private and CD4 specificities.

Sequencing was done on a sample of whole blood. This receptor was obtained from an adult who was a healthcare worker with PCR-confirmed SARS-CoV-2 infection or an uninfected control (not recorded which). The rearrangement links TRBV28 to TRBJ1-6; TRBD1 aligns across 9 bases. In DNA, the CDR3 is TGTGCCAGCAGTTCCCCGGGACAGGGAAATTCACCCCTCCACTTT. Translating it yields CASSSPGQGNSPLHF.